This passage covers 14 T cell receptor beta chains from one sample sequenced in a study of blood T cell repertoires in COVID-19 (dated by TCRdb to the early 2020s). The library came from the immunoSEQ multiplex PCR assay. Drawn from immuneACCESS, this table holds only the in-frame rearrangements with V and J called that TCRdb kept. Clones are partly lost; checked studies trace under half to an unresolved V gene and leave the rest unexplained. The sample table contains roughly 150,000 clones; only one count was recorded for around 85% of them. 6.9% of the sample is held by the ten biggest clonotypes. Source material: peripheral blood. These receptor sequences come from a man older than 75 with COVID-19, enrolled during active disease.

This chain joins TRBV27 and TRBJ1-6; TRBD1 matches at 12 bases. The V gene's germline CDR1 is MNHEY and CDR2 SMNVEV (reference sequence). CDR3 size: 19 residues. Unmatched junction bases numbered 12, after V lost 5 bases and J lost 4 bases. CDR3 bases: TGTGCCAGCAGTGCAGGGCCCCGGGACAGGGGGCGTTATAATTCACCCCTCCACTTT. Protein product: CASSAGPRDRGRYNSPLHF.

The chain uses TRBV13 and TRBJ2-3; D is possibly TRBD2 (5 bases). In germline, CDR1 is PRHDT, CDR2 FYEKMQ (reference sequence). V was cut by 4 bases and J by 2 bases, with 16 bases left in between. The CDR3 covers 16 residues. The CDR3 spells CASSWTLEGNTDTQYF. CDR3 in DNA: TGTGCCAGCAGCTGGACGTTAGAGGGAAACACAGATACGCAGTATTTT.

The genes are TRBV7-9 and TRBJ2-2; possible D gene TRBD1, 6 bases. V was clipped by 5 bases and J by 9 bases, with 13 bases between them. Germline V gene data show CDR1 as SEHNR and CDR2 as FQNEAQ (reference sequence). This CDR3 comprises 13 residues. The CDR3 is CASSPQQGWELFF. CDR3 DNA: TGTGCCAGCAGCCCGCAACAGGGATGGGAGCTGTTTTTT.

The chain combines TRBV27 with TRBJ2-3; 9 positions match TRBD1. Germline V lookup: CDR1 MNHEY, CDR2 SMNVEV (reference sequence). This CDR3 spans 16 amino acids. V trimming: 5 bases; J trimming: 1 base; junction bases outside the gene matches: 7. In DNA, the CDR3 is TGTGCCAGCAGTCTTCTAAGGACAGGGGGCACAGATACGCAGTATTTT. This translates into CASSLLRTGGTDTQYF.

The CDR3 reads CASSLVGTGDGYTF. CDR3 sequence (DNA): TGTGCCAGCAGCTTAGTTGGGACAGGGGATGGCTACACCTTC. The chain is built from TRBV7-8 and TRBJ1-2; 10 nucleotides agree with TRBD1. The trim removed 1 base at V and 6 bases at J, leaving 2 bases unmatched. The CDR3 is 14 residues long. Germline CDR1 and CDR2: SGHVS and FQNEAQ.

The chain recombines TRBV10-3 with TRBJ1-1; D unresolved. The V end lost 0 bases, the J end lost 5 bases, and 13 bases lay between the germline ends. This CDR3 contains 15 residues. Germline assignment: CDR1 ENHRY and CDR2 SYGVKD. The CDR3 DNA reads TGTGCCATCAGTGAGTCGAATATCCCGGGGACTGAAGCTTTCTTT. Protein sequence: CAISESNIPGTEAFF.

In this sample, this clone turned up once. The chain combines TRBV7-9 with TRBJ2-7; no reliable D call. The germline V and J ends were trimmed by 5 bases and 5 bases, with 7 bases remaining between them. CDR1 and CDR2 from the germline V gene are SEHNR and FQNEAQ (reference sequence). CDR3 length: 11 residues. Here the CDR3 DNA reads TGTGCCAGCAGCCGTCAGGACGAGCAGTACTTC. Encoded protein: CASSRQDEQYF.

In nucleotides, the CDR3 is TGTGCCAGCAGCGTAGAAGGGACAGGGTCCTACGAGCAGTACTTC. Translation: CASSVEGTGSYEQYF. The chain carries TRBV9 and TRBJ2-7; TRBD1 matches at 9 bases. Germline CDR1 is SGDLS and CDR2 is YYNGEE. The CDR3 has 15 residues. Unmatched junction bases numbered 2, after V lost 0 bases and J lost 1 base.

This clone was observed once. The V gene is TRBV7-8, the J gene TRBJ1-5, with 7 bases fitting TRBD1. Germline V gene sequence: CDR1 SGHVS, CDR2 FQNEAQ. CDR3 length equals 17 residues. Trimming took 4 bases from V and 7 from J; bases not matched to a gene: 16. The CDR3 region has the DNA TGTGCCAGCAGCTCACACGGTCGGAGGGGGCGCCGCCAGCCCCAGCATTTT. This codes for CASSSHGRRGRRQPQHF.

V gene TRBV7-8 combines with J gene TRBJ1-1; D gene ambiguous. The V gene's germline CDR1 is SGHVS and CDR2 FQNEAQ. The CDR3 is made up of 15 amino acids. Trimming pared 1 base from V and 0 bases from J, leaving 9 bases between. CDR3: CASSLGPGMNTEAFF. Here the CDR3 DNA reads TGTGCCAGCAGCTTAGGCCCAGGCATGAACACTGAAGCTTTCTTT.

This clone was observed once. This rearrangement joins TRBV6-5 to TRBJ1-2; TRBD1 matches at 8 bases. From germline, CDR1 is MNHEY and CDR2 SVGAGI. V dropped 6 bases and J dropped 4; count of bases not matched to a gene: 7. This CDR3 has 14 residues. CDR3 DNA: TGTGCCAGCAGGCGACAGGGGACATCCTATGGCTACACCTTC. Amino acid sequence: CASRRQGTSYGYTF.

This chain links TRBV6-5 with TRBJ1-5; D perhaps matches TRBD1 (5 bases). The ends were cut back, 8 bases at V and 0 bases at J, with 11 bases in the middle. CDR1 and CDR2 (germline): MNHEY, SVGAGI. CDR3 size: 14 residues. This CDR3 is CASRDRVSNQPQHF. The DNA of the CDR3 is TGTGCCAGCCGCGACAGAGTTAGCAATCAGCCCCAGCATTTT.

The rearrangement joins TRBV27 to TRBJ2-1, with D unresolved. Looked up from germline, CDR1 is MNHEY and CDR2 is SMNVEV (reference sequence). The CDR3 runs 14 residues. Deletions cut 2 bases from V and 0 bases from J, with 5 bases between. The DNA for the CDR3 is TGTGCCAGCAGTTTAGAGAGCTCCTACAATGAGCAGTTCTTC. Encoded protein: CASSLESSYNEQFF.

V usage is TRBV12-3 or TRBV12-4 and J usage is TRBJ1-2, with TRBD1 matching over 9 bases. This CDR3 has 13 amino acids. V trimming: 5 bases; J trimming: 4 bases; junction bases outside the gene matches: 2. The CDR3 spells CASSLQGAYGYTF. Here the CDR3 DNA reads TGTGCCAGCAGTCTACAGGGGGCCTATGGCTACACCTTC.